This T cell receptor (beta chain) was identified in a study of blood T cell repertoires in COVID-19 (dated by TCRdb to the early 2020s). About the investigation overall: Collaborator samples came from the United States, Italy and Spain and covered acute and convalescent phases of COVID-19. A freely available public database, intended as a resource for researchers studying the immune response to SARS-CoV-2, is where the repertoires were released. Where available, HLA class I and class II types were obtained from metadata supplied by the sample provider rather than from assay-based typing. A de-identified subject ID, COVID-19 status, age in years and sex were almost always included in the sample metadata. Samples came from the ongoing ImmuneRACE study (first 160 participants) plus 1,254 subjects from 6 global collaborators. The prospective study material was composed of cDNA or gDNA derived from T cells, B-cell-depleted T cells, or PBMCs. The dataset comprised deeply sampled blood TCRbeta repertoires from subjects exposed to, actively infected with, or recovered from COVID-19. Beyond this particular receptor, the publication reports: The quantity of clinical and demographic metadata differed by source and by participant and was supplied without curation.

Samples from volunteer blood donors who had recovered from COVID-19 were contributed by a second Seattle source. Collaborating institutions collected whole blood in K2EDTA tubes following their own protocols. Collaborator samples were shipped for TCRbeta analysis as frozen whole blood, isolated PBMCs, or DNA extracted from either sample type. TCRbeta CDR3 regions were amplified from genomic DNA by means of the immunoSEQ Assay, a bias-controlled multiplex PCR. The published analysis was carried out like this. Within the assay, amplification of reference gene primers was used to estimate how many nucleated cells each sample contained. Sequence reads were collapsed and filtered to measure the absolute abundance of every unique TCRbeta CDR3 rearrangement. Productive Simpson clonality was computed per sample as the square root of Simpson's diversity index over productive rearrangements. Sourced from immuneACCESS, this table was stored by TCRdb with only in-frame sequences that have V and J called. A share of the clones is absent; for the studies checked, an unresolved V gene accounts for under half, and the remainder has no known explanation. V, J and clone size are taken as reported in that table, and D and trimming were inferred from the DNA itself. The table for this sample lists about 150,000 clones; almost 80% of them were counted only once. The ten largest clonotypes hold roughly 11% of the sample.

The V end loses 1 base and the J end loses 5 bases, and a stretch of 9 bases separates them. There are 14 amino acids in the CDR3, from cysteine to phenylalanine inclusive. Only the CDR3 region is kept as DNA, spanning 42 bases read in frame from base 1. In the germline V gene, CDR1 corresponds to MGHRA and CDR2 to YSYEKL. In its sample, this clone was seen a few times. The antigen it recognizes is unknown. Per-base quality was not reported, and no clone a single base away is much larger than it. The sample was peripheral blood. The TCR comes from a man between 60 and 70 years old who had recovered from COVID-19. The chain uses TRBV4-1 and TRBJ1-5; the D gene cannot be named for sure. CDR3 reads: CASSQGSGYQPQHF. The DNA reads as follows: TGCGCCAGCAGCCAAGGTTCAGGTTATCAGCCCCAGCATTTT.